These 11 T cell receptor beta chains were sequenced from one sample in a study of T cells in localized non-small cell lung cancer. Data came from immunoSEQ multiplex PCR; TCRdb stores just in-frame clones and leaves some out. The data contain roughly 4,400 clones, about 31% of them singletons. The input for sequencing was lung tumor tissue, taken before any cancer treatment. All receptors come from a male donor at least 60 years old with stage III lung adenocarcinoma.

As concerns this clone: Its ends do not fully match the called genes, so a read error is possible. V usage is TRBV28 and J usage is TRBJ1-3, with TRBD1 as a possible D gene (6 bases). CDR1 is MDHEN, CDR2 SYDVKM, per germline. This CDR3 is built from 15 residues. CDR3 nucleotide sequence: TGTGCCAACAGTGAAGGGGGGAGCTCTGGAAACACCATATATTTT. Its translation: CANSEGGSSGNTIYF.

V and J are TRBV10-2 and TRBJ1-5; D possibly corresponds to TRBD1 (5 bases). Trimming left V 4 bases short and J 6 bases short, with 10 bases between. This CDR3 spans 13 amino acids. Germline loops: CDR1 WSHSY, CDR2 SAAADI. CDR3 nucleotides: TGCGCCAGCAGTGGGACACGCACTCAGCCCCAGCATTTT. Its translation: CASSGTRTQPQHF.

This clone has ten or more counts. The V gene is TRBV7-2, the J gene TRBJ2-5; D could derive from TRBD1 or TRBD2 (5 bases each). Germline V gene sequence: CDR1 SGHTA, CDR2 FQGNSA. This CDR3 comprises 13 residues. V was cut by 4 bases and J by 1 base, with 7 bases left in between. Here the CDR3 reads CASSSGTQETQYF. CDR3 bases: TGTGCCAGCAGCTCCGGGACCCAAGAGACCCAGTACTTC. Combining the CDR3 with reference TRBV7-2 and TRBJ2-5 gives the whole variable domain GAGVSQSPSNKVTEKGKDVELRCDPISGHTALYWYRQSLGQGLEFLIYFQGNSAPDKSGLPSDRFSAERTGGSVSTLTIQRTQQEDSAVYLCASSSGTQETQYFGPGTRLLVL.

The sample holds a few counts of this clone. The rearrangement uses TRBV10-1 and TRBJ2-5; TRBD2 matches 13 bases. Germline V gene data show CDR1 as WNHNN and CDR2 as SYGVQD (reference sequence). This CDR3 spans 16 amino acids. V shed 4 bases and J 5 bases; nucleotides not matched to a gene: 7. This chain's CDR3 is CASSASLAGGQETQYF. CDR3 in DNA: TGCGCCAGCAGTGCCTCACTAGCGGGAGGGCAGGAGACCCAGTACTTC.

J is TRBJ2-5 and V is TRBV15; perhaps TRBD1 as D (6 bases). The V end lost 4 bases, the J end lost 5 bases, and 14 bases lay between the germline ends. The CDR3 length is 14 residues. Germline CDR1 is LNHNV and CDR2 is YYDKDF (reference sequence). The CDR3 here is CATSNPGVIETQYF. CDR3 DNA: TGTGCCACCAGCAACCCAGGGGTGATCGAGACCCAGTACTTC.

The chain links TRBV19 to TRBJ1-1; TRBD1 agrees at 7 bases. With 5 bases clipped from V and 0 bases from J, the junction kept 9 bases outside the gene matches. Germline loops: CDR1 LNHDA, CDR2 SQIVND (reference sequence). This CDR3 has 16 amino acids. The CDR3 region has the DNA TGTGCCAGTAGTCCCACCACGAGGGGGCTGAACACTGAAGCTTTCTTT. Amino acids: CASSPTTRGLNTEAFF.

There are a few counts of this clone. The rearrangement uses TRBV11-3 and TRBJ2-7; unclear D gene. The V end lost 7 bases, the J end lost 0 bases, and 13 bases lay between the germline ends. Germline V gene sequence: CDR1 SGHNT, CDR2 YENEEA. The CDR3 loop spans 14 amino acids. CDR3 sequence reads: CASNPGARSYEQYF. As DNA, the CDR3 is TGTGCCAGCAACCCTGGAGCTCGCTCCTACGAGCAGTACTTC.

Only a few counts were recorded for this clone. DNA for the CDR3: TGTGCCAGCACCCCCCAAGGGAGGAAGAGCTCCTACGAGCAGTACTTC. Translation: CASTPQGRKSSYEQYF. This chain joins TRBV28 and TRBJ2-7, with D perhaps TRBD2 (6 bases). The CDR3 length is 16 residues. Trimming took 7 bases from V and 0 from J, leaving 19 bases between them. Germline loops: CDR1 MDHEN, CDR2 SYDVKM.

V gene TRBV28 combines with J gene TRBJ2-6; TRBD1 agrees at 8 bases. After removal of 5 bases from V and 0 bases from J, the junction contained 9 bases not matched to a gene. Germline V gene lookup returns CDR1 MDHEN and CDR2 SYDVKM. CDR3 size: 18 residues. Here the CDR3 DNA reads TGTGCCAGCAGTCCCTCCGGACAGGGATACTCTGGGGCCAACGTCCTGACTTTC. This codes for CASSPSGQGYSGANVLTF.

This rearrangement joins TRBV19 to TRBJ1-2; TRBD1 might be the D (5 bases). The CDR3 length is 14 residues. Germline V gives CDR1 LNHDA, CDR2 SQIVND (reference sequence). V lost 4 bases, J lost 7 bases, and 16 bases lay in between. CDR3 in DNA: TGTGCCAGTAGTAGAGGGACGGGCCTGAGTGGCTACACCTTC. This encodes CASSRGTGLSGYTF.

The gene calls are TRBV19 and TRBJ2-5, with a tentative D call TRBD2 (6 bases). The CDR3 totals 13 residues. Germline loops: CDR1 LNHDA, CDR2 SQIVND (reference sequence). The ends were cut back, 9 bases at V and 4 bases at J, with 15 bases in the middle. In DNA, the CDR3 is TGTGCCAGCAAAGGAGGGCTCGGAGAGACCCAGTACTTC. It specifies CASKGGLGETQYF.